These 19 T cell receptor beta chains came from one sample sequenced in a study of blood T cell repertoires in COVID-19. The method was immunoSEQ multiplex PCR; TCRdb's version includes in-frame clones alone and lacks a portion of them. The sample shows roughly 150,000 clones, around 85% of them seen only once. Sequencing input: peripheral blood. Receptor source: a woman aged 70-85 years with acute or convalescent COVID-19.

V and J are TRBV4-2 and TRBJ1-2, with D uncertain. The germline gives CDR1 LGHNA, CDR2 YNFKEQ. V gave up 0 bases and J gave up 8 bases, with 13 bases separating them. The length of the CDR3 is 14 residues. CDR3 loop: CASSQERTISGYTF. CDR3 sequence (DNA): TGTGCCAGCAGCCAAGAACGGACTATTTCCGGCTACACCTTC.

The chain employs TRBV5-1 and TRBJ2-1, with TRBD2 matching 7 bases. This CDR3 contains 16 residues. CDR1 is SGHRS and CDR2 is YFSETQ in the germline V gene. V lost 0 bases to trimming and J lost 3 bases; unmatched junction nucleotides: 6. CDR3 sequence: CASSLESGGGYNEQFF. The CDR3 DNA reads TGCGCCAGCAGCTTGGAGTCGGGCGGGGGCTACAATGAGCAGTTCTTC.

V usage is TRBV23-1 and J usage is TRBJ1-1; D unresolved. TRBV23-1 is identified as an open reading frame with a role that is uncertain. The CDR3 has 14 amino acids. V was cut by 2 bases and J by 2 bases, with 9 bases left in between. The CDR3 DNA is TGCGCCAGCAGTCAAGGAGCGGGAAACACTGAAGCTTTCTTT. This sequence encodes CASSQGAGNTEAFF.

The V call is TRBV2, the J call TRBJ2-2; no firm D call. Germline assignment: CDR1 SNHLY and CDR2 FYNNEI. Trimming shortened V by 2 bases and J by 11 bases, and 9 bases separated the two germline ends. This CDR3 comprises 12 residues. CDR3 sequence: CASSESPLELFF. The DNA for the CDR3 is TGTGCCAGCAGTGAATCCCCTCTTGAGCTGTTTTTT. Variable domain in full (rest from reference TRBV2 and TRBJ2-2): EPEVTQTPSHQVTQMGQEVILRCVPISNHLYFYWYRQILGQKVEFLVSFYNNEISEKSEIFDDQFSVERPDGSNFTLKIRSTKLEDSAMYFCASSESPLELFFGEGSRLTVL.

The CDR3 DNA is TGTGCCAGCAGCCGGGACAGAGCTAACTATGGCTACACCTTC. It yields the protein CASSRDRANYGYTF. V gene TRBV5-6 combines with J gene TRBJ1-2, with 7 bases fitting TRBD1. The trim removed 4 bases at V and 0 bases at J, leaving 3 bases unmatched. The germline V gene encodes CDR1 SGHDT and CDR2 YYEEEE. The CDR3 is 14 amino acids.

The V call is TRBV18, the J call TRBJ1-4, with 7 bases that match TRBD1. Trimming removed 6 bases from V and 3 bases from J; junction bases left unmatched: 10. Germline loops: CDR1 KGHSH, CDR2 LQKENI. This CDR3 has 16 residues. The CDR3 sequence is CASSRDSSKANEKLFF. The CDR3 DNA is TGTGCCAGCTCGAGGGACAGCTCTAAGGCTAATGAAAAACTGTTTTTT.

The chain is built from TRBV19 and TRBJ1-2; possible D gene TRBD1, 6 bases. The CDR3 runs to 15 residues. The V gene's germline CDR1 is LNHDA and CDR2 SQIVND (reference sequence). V gave up 8 bases and J gave up 7 bases, with 23 bases separating them. CDR3 bases: TGTGCCAGTCATAGGGCCAGGACAGTGGCGCGTGGCTACACCTTC. This encodes CASHRARTVARGYTF.

This chain links TRBV3-1 (or the pseudogene TRBV3-2) with TRBJ2-7, with 8 bases fitting TRBD2. The V segment lost 4 bases and the J segment 5 bases; nucleotides outside the gene matches: 4. The CDR3 is made up of 13 amino acids. Germline V gene sequence: CDR1 LGHDT, CDR2 YNNKEL (reference sequence). The CDR3, as DNA: TGTGCCAGCAGCCCGGGGGGGATACACGAGCAGTACGTC. This codes for CASSPGGIHEQYV.

This chain connects TRBV5-1 to TRBJ1-4, with 10 bases that match TRBD1. Trimming removed 4 bases from V and 11 bases from J; junction bases left unmatched: 5. There are 13 residues in the CDR3. Germline V gene lookup returns CDR1 SGHRS and CDR2 YFSETQ. Written as DNA, the CDR3 is TGCGCCAGCAGCGCCGGACAGGGGGGGAAACTGTTTTTT. This codes for CASSAGQGGKLFF.

This clone was detected once. This rearrangement joins TRBV30 to TRBJ1-6; maybe TRBD1 (5 bases). The CDR3 is 11 amino acids. Trimming shortened V by 2 bases and J by 10 bases, and 6 bases separated the two germline ends. Germline CDR1 is GTSNPN and CDR2 is SVGIG (reference sequence). Here the CDR3 DNA reads TGTGCCTGGAGTACAGGATCACCCCTCCACTTT. Amino acid sequence: CAWSTGSPLHF.

This chain connects TRBV27 to TRBJ2-3; 7 positions match TRBD1. There are 11 residues in the CDR3. The V gene end was trimmed by 5 bases and the J gene end by 10 bases; junction bases not matched to a gene: 3. CDR1 is MNHEY and CDR2 is SMNVEV in the germline V gene (reference sequence). DNA for the CDR3: TGTGCCAGCAGTATAGGACAGGCGCAGTATTTT. It specifies CASSIGQAQYF.

The chain has TRBV19 and TRBJ1-5; 7 bases map to TRBD1. The CDR3 totals 14 residues. Per the germline V gene, CDR1 is LNHDA and CDR2 is SQIVND (reference sequence). After removal of 5 bases from V and 2 bases from J, the junction contained 3 bases not matched to a gene. CDR3 coding DNA: TGTGCCAGTAGTCGGCAGGGGGGCAATCAGCCCCAGCATTTT. This gives the protein CASSRQGGNQPQHF.

The chain joins TRBV6-5 to TRBJ2-7; 11 nucleotides match TRBD2. J was trimmed by 4 bases and V by 6 bases; bases with no gene match: 8. This CDR3 spans 15 amino acids. Germline V gives CDR1 MNHEY, CDR2 SVGAGI. DNA for the CDR3: TGTGCCAGCAGGCAGCCTAGCGGGGGGAAGTACGAGCAGTACTTC. Amino acids: CASRQPSGGKYEQYF.

The V gene is TRBV6-2 or TRBV6-3, the J gene TRBJ2-7, with 12 positions matching TRBD2. J was trimmed by 3 bases and V by 0 bases; bases with no gene match: 9. Germline CDR1 is MNHEY and CDR2 is SVGEGT. This CDR3 has 18 residues. CDR3 nucleotides: TGTGCCAGCAGTTACTCGAGACTAGCGGGGGCGCCAGTCTACGAGCAGTACTTC. Its translation: CASSYSRLAGAPVYEQYF.

V and J are TRBV24-1 and TRBJ1-5; D may be TRBD1 (6 bases). CDR1 is KGHDR, CDR2 SFDVKD, per germline. The CDR3 is 14 residues long. V lost 9 bases and J lost 4, with 15 bases in between. The CDR3 bases are TGTGCCACCGGCCCCGCCCAGGGGAATCAGCCCCAGCATTTT. It translates to CATGPAQGNQPQHF.

Written as DNA, the CDR3 is TGCGCCAGCAGCTGGGGGGGACACCTAGACTATGGCTACACCTTC. Encoded protein: CASSWGGHLDYGYTF. This rearrangement joins TRBV5-1 to TRBJ1-2, with D possibly TRBD1 on 6 matching bases. Between the trimmed V and J ends, which lost 3 bases and 3 bases, there was a span of 15 bases. Germline V gives CDR1 SGHRS, CDR2 YFSETQ. The CDR3 spans 15 residues.

This sequence joins TRBV18 and TRBJ2-2; D is unclear. Germline V gives CDR1 KGHSH, CDR2 LQKENI. This CDR3 contains 15 residues. V was cut by 1 base and J by 0 bases, with 6 bases left in between. CDR3 in DNA: TGTGCCAGCTCACCACTCCCTCCGAACACCGGGGAGCTGTTTTTT. Residues: CASSPLPPNTGELFF.

This clone has only one observation. The chain couples TRBV10-2 to TRBJ1-5; possible D gene TRBD1, 6 bases. V lost 4 bases and J 1 base, leaving 14 bases between the germline ends. Germline lookup yields CDR1 WSHSY and CDR2 SAAADI. The CDR3 is 16 amino acids. The CDR3 here is CASSVDRSFSNQPQHF. The CDR3 nucleotides read TGCGCCAGCAGTGTGGACAGATCATTCAGCAATCAGCCCCAGCATTTT.

The V call is TRBV18, the J call TRBJ2-5, with D possibly TRBD2 on 5 matching bases. CDR1 and CDR2 from the germline V gene are KGHSH and LQKENI. This CDR3 contains 15 residues. V was shortened by 5 bases and J by 4 bases, with 17 bases between the two germline ends. The CDR3 DNA sequence: TGTGCCAGCTCAAGACCTACGGCGGCGGGAGAGACCCAGTACTTC. Amino acids: CASSRPTAAGETQYF.